The table lists the clone carrying this T cell receptor beta chain with many counts. The library tagged individual cDNA molecules with unique molecular identifiers. TCRdb passed the RACE reads through MiXCR, listing each CDR3 protein once. The sample yields fewer than 300,000 distinct CDR3 sequences, 7.7% seen once. This sample is part of a study of human T cells and chemical hapten exposure. CDR1 is SEHNR, CDR2 FQNEAQ, per germline (reference sequence). Between the trimmed V and J ends, which lost 3 bases and 13 bases, there was a span of 10 bases. CDR3 size: 11 residues. The sample's time point: pre-sensitization, week 0. Treatment meaning: therapeutic diphenylcyclopropenone sensitization with weekly scalp DPC.

V is TRBV7-9 and J is TRBJ2-4; possibly TRBD1 for D (6 bases). Sequencing used whole blood, obtained in connection with sensitization to the hapten diphenylcyclopropenone (DPC). The TCR sequence derives from a man younger than 30 with alopecia areata. Some clones in this sample may be carry-over from other donors' samples. The chain's CDR3 is CASSLRTEQYF. The DNA of the CDR3 is TGTGCCAGCAGCTTGAGGACAGAACAGTACTTC.